Each of the 22 T cell receptor beta chains below was sequenced from the same sample in a study of T cell responses to AZD1222 COVID-19 vaccine. TCRdb's copy holds only in-frame clones and misses some; the assay was immunoSEQ multiplex PCR. The sample contains tens of thousands of clones, 75% to 85% of which appear only once. Material: peripheral blood, obtained on day 0 of AZD1222 vaccination. Source of these receptors: an adult in good health.

This chain joins TRBV10-3 and TRBJ2-2; 8 nucleotides line up with TRBD1. The junction had 7 bases not matched to a gene; V was cut back by 6 bases and J by 7 bases. Germline lookup yields CDR1 ENHRY and CDR2 SYGVKD. This CDR3 comprises 14 residues. CDR3 nucleotides: TGTGCCATCAGGATCCAGGGGGCGAACGGGGAGCTGTTTTTT. It is translated as CAIRIQGANGELFF.

The genes are TRBV9 and TRBJ2-1, with 11 bases that match TRBD2. Germline V CDR1 and CDR2: SGDLS, YYNGEE. The CDR3 length is 16 residues. J was trimmed by 4 bases and V by 4 bases; bases with no gene match: 7. CDR3 DNA sequence: TGTGCCAGCAGCCCTCGGGTAGCGGGGGGGTACAATGAGCAGTTCTTC. This gives the protein CASSPRVAGGYNEQFF. The full variable domain, in which reference TRBV9 and TRBJ2-1 provide the parts outside the CDR3, is DSGVTQTPKHLITATGQRVTLRCSPRSGDLSVYWYQQSLDQGLQFLIQYYNGEERAKGNILERFSAQQFPDLHSELNLSSLELGDSALYFCASSPRVAGGYNEQFFGPGTRLTVL.

This chain uses TRBV29-1 with TRBJ2-1, with 7 bases that match TRBD1. V lost 0 bases and J lost 8; bases outside the gene matches: 1. This CDR3 is built from 12 residues. Germline-derived CDR1 and CDR2 are SQVTM and ANQGSEA. The CDR3 region is CSVEEQGHEQFF. The CDR3 DNA reads as TGCAGCGTTGAAGAACAGGGGCATGAGCAGTTCTTC.

The chain employs TRBV27 and TRBJ2-1, with 9 bases aligning to TRBD2. After removal of 5 bases from V and 5 bases from J, the junction contained 4 bases not matched to a gene. CDR3 length: 14 residues. Germline CDR1 and CDR2: MNHEY and SMNVEV (reference sequence). CDR3: CASSPRGGNNEQFF. The DNA for the CDR3 is TGTGCCAGCAGTCCGCGGGGGGGCAACAATGAGCAGTTCTTC.

The genes are TRBV20-1 and TRBJ2-3; 9 bases are a match to TRBD2. With 3 bases clipped from V and 0 bases from J, the junction kept 7 bases outside the gene matches. This CDR3 contains 16 residues. The germline CDR1 and CDR2 sequences are DFQATT and SNEGSKA (reference sequence). The CDR3 DNA follows: TGCAGTGCTAGTGGTAGCGGGGGATTTAGCACAGATACGCAGTATTTT. Encoded protein: CSASGSGGFSTDTQYF.

V is TRBV7-9 and J is TRBJ1-6; 10 bases align to TRBD1. Trimming at V came to 5 bases and at J to 0 bases, leaving 10 bases not matched to a gene. The CDR3 loop spans 19 amino acids. Germline assignment: CDR1 SEHNR and CDR2 FQNEAQ (reference sequence). CDR3 in amino acids: CASSPGQGRGGSYNSPLHF. The CDR3 coding sequence is TGTGCCAGCAGCCCGGGACAGGGGAGAGGCGGCTCCTATAATTCACCCCTCCACTTT.

The J gene is TRBJ2-7, the V gene TRBV7-2; TRBD2 matches at 7 bases. There are 16 residues in the CDR3. CDR1 SGHTA and CDR2 FQGNSA come from the germline V gene. V lost 1 base and J lost 2; bases outside the gene matches: 8. This chain's CDR3 is CASSLGGSLAAYEQYF. The CDR3 DNA follows: TGTGCCAGCAGCTTAGGGGGATCCCTAGCGGCCTACGAGCAGTACTTC.

The gene calls are TRBV7-8 and TRBJ1-2; no clear D gene. Germline loops: CDR1 SGHVS, CDR2 FQNEAQ. This CDR3 region has 14 residues. V lost 6 bases and J lost 8, with 19 bases in between. CDR3 region: CASSFDWLGSGYTF. The CDR3 DNA is TGTGCCAGCAGTTTCGACTGGCTAGGGAGCGGCTACACCTTC.

V gene TRBV6-6 combines with J gene TRBJ1-1; D is uncertain. Trimming cost V 2 bases and J 7 bases, with 8 bases left between them. This CDR3 comprises 12 residues. Germline assignment: CDR1 MNHNY and CDR2 SVGAGI (reference sequence). The CDR3: CASSYRQLEAFF. CDR3 nucleotide sequence: TGTGCCAGCAGTTACAGGCAGCTTGAAGCTTTCTTT.

In its sample, this clone was seen once. The V gene is TRBV7-6, the J gene TRBJ2-3; 8 bases line up with TRBD1. With V trimmed by 5 bases and J by 4 bases, 8 bases remained unmatched. Germline V gene lookup returns CDR1 SGHVS and CDR2 FNYEAQ. The CDR3 is 15 amino acids. For the CDR3, the DNA is TGTGCCAGCAGCCTCGGGACAGGCGGGGCAGATACGCAGTATTTT. Translated, it gives CASSLGTGGADTQYF.

A single count supports this clone. This sequence joins TRBV4-2 and TRBJ2-2; D ambiguous. The CDR3 extends over 13 amino acids. The V end lost 5 bases, the J end lost 5 bases, and 9 bases lay between the germline ends. Germline loops: CDR1 LGHNA, CDR2 YNFKEQ. The chain's CDR3 is CASSKANTGELFF. The CDR3 nucleotides are TGTGCCAGCAGCAAAGCCAATACCGGGGAGCTGTTTTTT.

The gene calls are TRBV5-6 and TRBJ2-7, with D tentatively TRBD1 (5 bases). The germline V gene encodes CDR1 SGHDT and CDR2 YYEEEE. The CDR3 has 13 amino acids. Between the trimmed V and J ends, which lost 1 base and 3 bases, there was a span of 8 bases. CDR3 loop: CASSLLDSYEQYF. Here the CDR3 DNA reads TGTGCCAGCAGCTTGTTAGACAGCTACGAGCAGTACTTC.

The CDR3 spells CASNPRSGDIDTQYF. In DNA, the CDR3 is TGTGCCAGTAACCCGAGGAGCGGGGATATAGATACGCAGTATTTT. The gene calls are TRBV19 and TRBJ2-3, with 7 bases matching TRBD2. J gave up 5 bases and V 7 bases, and 12 bases lay outside the gene matches. The CDR3 is 15 amino acids. Germline V gene data show CDR1 as LNHDA and CDR2 as SQIVND (reference sequence).

The chain is built from TRBV13 and TRBJ1-1; 8 positions agree with TRBD1. CDR1 is PRHDT and CDR2 is FYEKMQ in the germline V gene (reference sequence). V lost 4 bases to trimming and J lost 5 bases; unmatched junction nucleotides: 3. The CDR3 is made up of 13 amino acids. CDR3 protein: CASSYDRGTEAFF. The CDR3 nucleotides read TGTGCCAGCAGCTACGACAGGGGAACTGAAGCTTTCTTT.

The genes are TRBV15 and TRBJ1-3, with 7 bases lining up with TRBD1. Per germline, CDR1 LNHNV and CDR2 YYDKDF (reference sequence). With 5 bases clipped from V and 3 bases from J, the junction kept 7 bases outside the gene matches. CDR3 size: 15 residues. CDR3 residues: CATSPRQGYGNTIYF. CDR3 bases: TGTGCCACCAGCCCACGACAGGGTTATGGAAACACCATATATTTT.

The CDR3 loop is CASSPAPTGGSYEQYF. Here the CDR3 DNA reads TGCGCCAGCAGCCCGGCCCCCACAGGAGGCTCCTACGAGCAGTACTTC. This chain links TRBV5-1 with TRBJ2-7; the D gene could be TRBD1 or TRBD2 (5 bases each). From germline, CDR1 is SGHRS and CDR2 YFSETQ. V was pared by 4 bases and J by 0 bases, with 17 bases between. This CDR3 contains 16 residues.

V usage is TRBV6-5 and J usage is TRBJ2-2; weak D call: TRBD1 (5 bases). Between the trimmed V and J ends, which lost 5 bases and 3 bases, there was a span of 13 bases. The CDR3 has 15 residues. Germline V gene sequence: CDR1 MNHEY, CDR2 SVGAGI. The CDR3 reads CASSPTVSYTGELFF. The CDR3, as DNA: TGTGCCAGCAGTCCGACAGTTTCCTACACCGGGGAGCTGTTTTTT.

This rearrangement joins TRBV7-8 to TRBJ1-1, with 7 bases fitting TRBD1. J gave up 12 bases and V 5 bases, and 18 bases lay outside the gene matches. Germline V gene data show CDR1 as SGHVS and CDR2 as FQNEAQ. The CDR3 length is 15 residues. CDR3: CASSPGRTGLERTFF. The DNA of the CDR3 is TGTGCCAGCAGCCCAGGGCGGACAGGCCTCGAAAGGACTTTCTTT. The whole variable domain, remainder taken from reference TRBV7-8 and TRBJ1-1, is GAGVSQSPRYKVAKRGQDVALRCDPISGHVSLFWYQQALGQGPEFLTYFQNEAQLDKSGLPSDRFFAERPEGSVSTLKIQRTQQEDSAVYLCASSPGRTGLERTFFGQGTRLTVV.

This clone is judged medium-sized. The J gene is TRBJ2-7, the V gene TRBV7-9; a weak D match, TRBD2 (6 bases). Trimming took off 4 bases at V and 1 base at J, with 8 bases between the two ends. The germline CDR1 and CDR2 sequences are SEHNR and FQNEAQ (reference sequence). CDR3 size: 13 residues. For the CDR3, the DNA is TGTGCCAGCAGCTCTAGCGTATCCTACGAGCAGTACTTC. It specifies CASSSSVSYEQYF.

V and J are TRBV27 and TRBJ2-7, with a possible D match to TRBD1 (6 bases). This CDR3 comprises 16 residues. Germline V CDR1 and CDR2: MNHEY, SMNVEV (reference sequence). Trimming took 0 bases from V and 0 from J, leaving 12 bases between them. The CDR3 sequence is CASSLSGQGGSYEQYF. In nucleotides, the CDR3 is TGTGCCAGCAGTTTATCGGGGCAAGGGGGCTCCTACGAGCAGTACTTC.

This clone turned up a few times. This chain connects TRBV9 to TRBJ2-2; no definite D call. The CDR3 is made up of 15 amino acids. CDR1 is SGDLS and CDR2 is YYNGEE in the germline V gene. The V end was cut by 0 bases, the J end by 0 bases, with 6 bases between. The CDR3 coding sequence is TGTGCCAGCAGCGTAGCCGGTCCGAACACCGGGGAGCTGTTTTTT. It specifies CASSVAGPNTGELFF.

This CDR3 is CASSEGTSGATGELFF. The CDR3 DNA reads as TGTGCCAGCAGTGAGGGGACTAGCGGGGCCACCGGGGAGCTGTTTTTT. The rearrangement joins TRBV2 to TRBJ2-2; 13 nucleotides match TRBD2. Trimming at V came to 3 bases and at J to 4 bases, leaving 2 bases not matched to a gene. CDR1 is SNHLY and CDR2 is FYNNEI in the germline V gene. The CDR3 is 16 amino acids.